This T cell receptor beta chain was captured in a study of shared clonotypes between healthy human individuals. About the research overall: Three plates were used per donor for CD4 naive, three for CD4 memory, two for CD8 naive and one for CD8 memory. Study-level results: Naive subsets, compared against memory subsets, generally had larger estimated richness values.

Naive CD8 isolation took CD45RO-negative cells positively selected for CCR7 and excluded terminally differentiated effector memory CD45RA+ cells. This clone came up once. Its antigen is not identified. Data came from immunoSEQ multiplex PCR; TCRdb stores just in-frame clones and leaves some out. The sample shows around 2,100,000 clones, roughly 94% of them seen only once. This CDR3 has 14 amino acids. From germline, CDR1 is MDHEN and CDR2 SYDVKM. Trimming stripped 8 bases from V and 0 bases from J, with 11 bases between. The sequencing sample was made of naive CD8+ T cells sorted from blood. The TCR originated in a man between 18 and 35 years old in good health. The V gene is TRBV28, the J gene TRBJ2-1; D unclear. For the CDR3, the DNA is TGTGCCAGCCGCTCCGTCGACTCCTACAATGAGCAGTTCTTC. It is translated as CASRSVDSYNEQFF. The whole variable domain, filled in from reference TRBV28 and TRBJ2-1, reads DVKVTQSSRYLVKRTGEKVFLECVQDMDHENMFWYRQDPGLGLRLIYFSYDVKMKEKGDIPEGYSVSREKKERFSLILESASTNQTSMYLCASRSVDSYNEQFFGPGTRLTVL.